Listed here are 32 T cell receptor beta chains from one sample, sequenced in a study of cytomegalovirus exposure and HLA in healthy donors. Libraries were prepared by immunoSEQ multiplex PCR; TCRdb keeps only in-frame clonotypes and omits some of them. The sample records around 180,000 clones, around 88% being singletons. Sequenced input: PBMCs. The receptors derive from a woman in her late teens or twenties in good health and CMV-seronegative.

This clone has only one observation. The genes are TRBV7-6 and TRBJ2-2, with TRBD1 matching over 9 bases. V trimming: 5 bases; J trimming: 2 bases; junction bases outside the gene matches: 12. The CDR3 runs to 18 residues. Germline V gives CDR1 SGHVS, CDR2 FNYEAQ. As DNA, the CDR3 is TGTGCCAGCAGCCCCCGCCACAGGGGGCGGTTTAACACCGGGGAGCTGTTTTTT. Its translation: CASSPRHRGRFNTGELFF.

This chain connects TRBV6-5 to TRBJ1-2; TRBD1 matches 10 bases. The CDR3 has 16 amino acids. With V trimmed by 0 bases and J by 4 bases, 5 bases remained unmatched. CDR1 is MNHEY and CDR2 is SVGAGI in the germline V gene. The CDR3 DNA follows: TGTGCCAGCAGTTACTCGATTGGGACAGGGGCCTATGGCTACACCTTC. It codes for CASSYSIGTGAYGYTF.

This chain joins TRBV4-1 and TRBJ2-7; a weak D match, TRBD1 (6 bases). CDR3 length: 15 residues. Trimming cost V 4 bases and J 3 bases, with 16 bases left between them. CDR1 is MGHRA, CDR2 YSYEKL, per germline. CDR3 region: CASSLAEGGYYEQYF. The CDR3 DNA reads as TGCGCCAGCAGCCTGGCAGAAGGGGGTTACTACGAGCAGTACTTC.

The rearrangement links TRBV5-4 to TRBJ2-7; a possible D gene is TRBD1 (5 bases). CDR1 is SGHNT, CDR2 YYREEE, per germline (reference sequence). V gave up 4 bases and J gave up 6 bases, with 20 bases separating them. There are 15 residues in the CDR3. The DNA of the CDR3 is TGTGCCAGCAGCCCGCAGGGTTCTAGGCCTGGCGAGCAGTACTTC. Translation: CASSPQGSRPGEQYF.

The CDR3 nucleotides are TGCAGTGCTTGGGGGAGGGAAAAACTGTTTTTT. Protein: CSAWGREKLFF. The J gene is TRBJ1-4, the V gene TRBV20-1; tentatively, D is TRBD1 (5 bases). Germline V CDR1 and CDR2: DFQATT, SNEGSKA (reference sequence). V was cut by 5 bases and J by 8 bases, with 9 bases left in between. The CDR3 consists of 11 residues.

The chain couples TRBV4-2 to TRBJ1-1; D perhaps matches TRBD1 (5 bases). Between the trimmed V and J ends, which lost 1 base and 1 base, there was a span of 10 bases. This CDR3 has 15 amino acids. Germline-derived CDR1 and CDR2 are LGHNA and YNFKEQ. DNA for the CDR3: TGTGCCAGCAGCCAAGTGCCCGGGGGGAACACTGAAGCTTTCTTT. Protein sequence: CASSQVPGGNTEAFF.

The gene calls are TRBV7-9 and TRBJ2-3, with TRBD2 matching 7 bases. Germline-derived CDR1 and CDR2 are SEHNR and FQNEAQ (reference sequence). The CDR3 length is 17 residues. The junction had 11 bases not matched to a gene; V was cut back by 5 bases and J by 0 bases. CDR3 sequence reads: CASSPRELARSTDTQYF. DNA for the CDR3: TGTGCCAGCAGCCCTAGGGAACTAGCGCGTAGCACAGATACGCAGTATTTT.

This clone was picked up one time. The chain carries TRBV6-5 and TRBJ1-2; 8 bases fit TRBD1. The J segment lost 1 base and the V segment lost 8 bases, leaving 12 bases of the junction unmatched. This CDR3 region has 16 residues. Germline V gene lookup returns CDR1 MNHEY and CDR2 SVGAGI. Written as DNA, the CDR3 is TGTGCCAGCCGCTACTGGACAGGGTTGATTAACTATGGCTACACCTTC. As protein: CASRYWTGLINYGYTF.

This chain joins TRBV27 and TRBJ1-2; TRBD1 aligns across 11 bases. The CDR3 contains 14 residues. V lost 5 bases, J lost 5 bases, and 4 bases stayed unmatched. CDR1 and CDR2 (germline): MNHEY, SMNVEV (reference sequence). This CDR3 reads CASSPGDRGYGYTF. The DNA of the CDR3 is TGTGCCAGCAGTCCCGGGGACAGGGGGTATGGCTACACCTTC.

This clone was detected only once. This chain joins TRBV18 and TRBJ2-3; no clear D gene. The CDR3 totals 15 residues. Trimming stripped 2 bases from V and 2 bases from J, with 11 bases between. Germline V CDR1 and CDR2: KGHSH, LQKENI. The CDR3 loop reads CASSPAVALTDTQYF. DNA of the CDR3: TGTGCCAGCTCACCAGCAGTGGCCCTCACAGATACGCAGTATTTT. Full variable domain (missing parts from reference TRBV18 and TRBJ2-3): NAGVMQNPRHLVRRRGQEARLRCSPMKGHSHVYWYRQLPEEGLKFMVYLQKENIIDESGMPKERFSAEFPKEGPSILRIQQVVRGDSAAYFCASSPAVALTDTQYFGPGTRLTVL.

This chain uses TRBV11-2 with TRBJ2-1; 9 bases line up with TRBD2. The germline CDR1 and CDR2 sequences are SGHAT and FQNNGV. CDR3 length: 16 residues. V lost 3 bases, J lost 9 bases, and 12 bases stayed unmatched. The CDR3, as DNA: TGTGCCAGCAGCTTCGCCCCGGGACTAGCTATAGGTGAGCAGTTCTTC. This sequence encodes CASSFAPGLAIGEQFF.

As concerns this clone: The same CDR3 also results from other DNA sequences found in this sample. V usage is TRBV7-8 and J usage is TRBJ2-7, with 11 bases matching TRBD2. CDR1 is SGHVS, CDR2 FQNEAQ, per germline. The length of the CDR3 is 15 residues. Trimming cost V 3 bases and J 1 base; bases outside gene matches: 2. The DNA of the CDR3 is TGTGCCAGCAGCTTGAGGACTAGCGGGTCCTACGAGCAGTACTTC. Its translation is CASSLRTSGSYEQYF.

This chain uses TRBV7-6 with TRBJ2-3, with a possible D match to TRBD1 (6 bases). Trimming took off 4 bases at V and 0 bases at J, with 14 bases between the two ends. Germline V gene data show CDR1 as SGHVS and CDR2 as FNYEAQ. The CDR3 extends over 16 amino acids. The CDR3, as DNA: TGTGCCAGCAGCTCCCCGACAGGTTCTAGCACAGATACGCAGTATTTT. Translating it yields CASSSPTGSSTDTQYF.

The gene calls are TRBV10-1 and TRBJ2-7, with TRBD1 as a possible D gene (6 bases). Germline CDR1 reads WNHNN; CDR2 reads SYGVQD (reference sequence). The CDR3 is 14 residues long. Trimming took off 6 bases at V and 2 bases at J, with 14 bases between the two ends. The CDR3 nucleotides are TGCGCCAGCAGCCCGAACCGGGACACCTACGAGCAGTACTTC. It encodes CASSPNRDTYEQYF.

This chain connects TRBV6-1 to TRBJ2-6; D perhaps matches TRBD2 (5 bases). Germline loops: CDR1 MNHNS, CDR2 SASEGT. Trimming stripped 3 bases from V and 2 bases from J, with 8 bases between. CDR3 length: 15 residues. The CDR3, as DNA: TGTGCCAGCAGTGACTACGGGGCTGGGGCCAACGTCCTGACTTTC. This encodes CASSDYGAGANVLTF.

The CDR3 is CASSLSPLAGVRETQYF. Written as DNA, the CDR3 is TGCGCCAGCAGCCTGAGCCCACTAGCGGGAGTCCGGGAGACCCAGTACTTC. V is TRBV4-1 and J is TRBJ2-5; the match to TRBD2 covers 11 bases. The CDR3 spans 17 residues. The V gene's germline CDR1 is MGHRA and CDR2 YSYEKL. J lost 5 bases, V lost 4 bases, and 12 bases had no gene match.

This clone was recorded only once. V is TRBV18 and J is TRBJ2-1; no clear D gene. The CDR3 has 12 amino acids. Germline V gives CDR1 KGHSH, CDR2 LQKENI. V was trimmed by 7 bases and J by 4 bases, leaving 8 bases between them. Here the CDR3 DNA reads TGTGCCAGCTGCCTGGCTTACAATGAGCAGTTCTTC. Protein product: CASCLAYNEQFF.

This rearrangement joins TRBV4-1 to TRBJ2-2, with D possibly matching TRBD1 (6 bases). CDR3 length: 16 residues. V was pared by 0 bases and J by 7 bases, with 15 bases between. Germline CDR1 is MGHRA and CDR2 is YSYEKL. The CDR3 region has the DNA TGCGCCAGCAGCCAAGAGTCCAGGGGCGCAGGCGGGGAGCTGTTTTTT. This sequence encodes CASSQESRGAGGELFF.

The CDR3 DNA follows: TGTGCCAGCAGCACGGAAAGGACGGGAATGCACTTC. Amino acids: CASSTERTGMHF. The chain employs TRBV21-1 and TRBJ2-7; whether TRBD2, the table's D call, matches the DNA was not checked. TRBV21-1 is shown as a pseudogene. This CDR3 comprises 12 residues.

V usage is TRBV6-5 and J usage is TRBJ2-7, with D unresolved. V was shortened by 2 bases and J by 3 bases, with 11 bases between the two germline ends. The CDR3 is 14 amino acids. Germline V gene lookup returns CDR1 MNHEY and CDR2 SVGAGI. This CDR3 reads CASSYDVAFYEQYF. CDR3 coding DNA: TGTGCCAGCAGTTACGATGTCGCGTTCTACGAGCAGTACTTC.

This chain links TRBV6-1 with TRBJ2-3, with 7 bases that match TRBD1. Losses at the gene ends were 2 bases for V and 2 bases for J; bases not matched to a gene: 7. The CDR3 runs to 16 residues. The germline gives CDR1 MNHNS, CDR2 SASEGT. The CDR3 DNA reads TGTGCCAGCAGTGAATACTCGACAGGGTTCACAGATACGCAGTATTTT. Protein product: CASSEYSTGFTDTQYF.

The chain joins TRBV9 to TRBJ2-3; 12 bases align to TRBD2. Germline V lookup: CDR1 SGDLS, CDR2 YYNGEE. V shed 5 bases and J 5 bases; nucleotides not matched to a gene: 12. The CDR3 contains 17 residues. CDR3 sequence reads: CASSLPGLAGFRDTQYF. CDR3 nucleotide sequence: TGTGCCAGCAGTCTTCCCGGACTAGCGGGATTCAGAGATACGCAGTATTTT.

The CDR3 sequence is CASSFTTSGTDTQYF. The CDR3 DNA reads as TGTGCCAGCAGCTTTACGACTAGCGGCACAGATACGCAGTATTTT. The V and J genes are TRBV13 and TRBJ2-3, with 8 bases that match TRBD2. CDR3 length equals 15 residues. Germline loops: CDR1 PRHDT, CDR2 FYEKMQ (reference sequence). V dropped 3 bases and J dropped 1; count of bases not matched to a gene: 3. The complete variable domain, with remaining parts taken from reference TRBV13 and TRBJ2-3, reads AAGVIQSPRHLIKEKRETATLKCYPIPRHDTVYWYQQGPGQDPQFLISFYEKMQSDKGSIPDRFSAQQFSDYHSELNMSSLELGDSALYFCASSFTTSGTDTQYFGPGTRLTVL.

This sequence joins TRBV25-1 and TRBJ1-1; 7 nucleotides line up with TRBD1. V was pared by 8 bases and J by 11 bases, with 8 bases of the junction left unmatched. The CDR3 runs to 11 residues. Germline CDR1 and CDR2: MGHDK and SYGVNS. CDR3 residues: CASGEQGWAFF. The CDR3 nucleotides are TGTGCCAGCGGGGAACAGGGGTGGGCTTTCTTT.

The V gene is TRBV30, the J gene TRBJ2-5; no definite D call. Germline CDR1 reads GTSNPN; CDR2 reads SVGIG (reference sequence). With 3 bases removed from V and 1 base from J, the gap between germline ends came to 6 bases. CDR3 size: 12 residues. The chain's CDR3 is CAWSLAQETQYF. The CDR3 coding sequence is TGTGCCTGGAGCCTGGCCCAAGAGACCCAGTACTTC.

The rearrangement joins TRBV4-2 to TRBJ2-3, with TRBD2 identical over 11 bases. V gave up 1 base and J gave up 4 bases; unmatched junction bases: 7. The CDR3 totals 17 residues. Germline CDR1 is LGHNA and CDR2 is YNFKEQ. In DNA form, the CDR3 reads TGTGCCAGCAGCCAAGCTTATAGCGGGAGGGACCCAGATACGCAGTATTTT. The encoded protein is CASSQAYSGRDPDTQYF.

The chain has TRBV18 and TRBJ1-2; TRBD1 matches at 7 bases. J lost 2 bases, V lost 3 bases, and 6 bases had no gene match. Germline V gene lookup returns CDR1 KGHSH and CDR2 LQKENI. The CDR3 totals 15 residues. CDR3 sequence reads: CASSPRDRLNYGYTF. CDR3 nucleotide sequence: TGTGCCAGCTCACCCCGGGACAGATTAAACTATGGCTACACCTTC. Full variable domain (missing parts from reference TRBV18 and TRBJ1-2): NAGVMQNPRHLVRRRGQEARLRCSPMKGHSHVYWYRQLPEEGLKFMVYLQKENIIDESGMPKERFSAEFPKEGPSILRIQQVVRGDSAAYFCASSPRDRLNYGYTFGSGTRLTVV.

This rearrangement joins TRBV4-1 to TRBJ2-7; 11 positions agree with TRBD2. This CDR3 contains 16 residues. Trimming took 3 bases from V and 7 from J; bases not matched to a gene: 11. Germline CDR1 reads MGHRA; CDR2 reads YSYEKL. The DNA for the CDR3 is TGCGCCAGCAGCCAGCCCACTAGCGGGAGACGGGCAGAGCAGTACTTC. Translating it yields CASSQPTSGRRAEQYF.

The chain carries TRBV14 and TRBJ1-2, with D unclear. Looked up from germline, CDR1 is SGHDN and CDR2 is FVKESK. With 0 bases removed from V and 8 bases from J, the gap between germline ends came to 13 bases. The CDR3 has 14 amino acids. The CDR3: CASSQDRTAVGYTF. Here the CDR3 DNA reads TGTGCCAGCAGCCAAGATCGCACAGCAGTGGGCTACACCTTC.

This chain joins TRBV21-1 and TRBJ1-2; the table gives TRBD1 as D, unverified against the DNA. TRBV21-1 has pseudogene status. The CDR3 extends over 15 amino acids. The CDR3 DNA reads TGTGCCAGCAGCAAACCCAGGGGTCCCATCTGTGGCTACACCTTC. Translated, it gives CASSKPRGPICGYTF.

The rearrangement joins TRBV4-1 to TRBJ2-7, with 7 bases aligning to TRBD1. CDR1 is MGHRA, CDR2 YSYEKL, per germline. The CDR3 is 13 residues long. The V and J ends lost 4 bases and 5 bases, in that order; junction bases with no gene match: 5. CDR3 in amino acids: CASSRQGGDEQYF. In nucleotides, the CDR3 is TGCGCCAGCAGCCGACAGGGTGGGGACGAGCAGTACTTC.

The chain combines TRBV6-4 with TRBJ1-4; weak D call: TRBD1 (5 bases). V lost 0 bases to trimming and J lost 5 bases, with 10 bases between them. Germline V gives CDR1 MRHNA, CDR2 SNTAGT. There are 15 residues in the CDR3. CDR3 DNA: TGTGCCAGCAGTGACTCGGCAGGGAAAAATGAAAAACTGTTTTTT. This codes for CASSDSAGKNEKLFF.